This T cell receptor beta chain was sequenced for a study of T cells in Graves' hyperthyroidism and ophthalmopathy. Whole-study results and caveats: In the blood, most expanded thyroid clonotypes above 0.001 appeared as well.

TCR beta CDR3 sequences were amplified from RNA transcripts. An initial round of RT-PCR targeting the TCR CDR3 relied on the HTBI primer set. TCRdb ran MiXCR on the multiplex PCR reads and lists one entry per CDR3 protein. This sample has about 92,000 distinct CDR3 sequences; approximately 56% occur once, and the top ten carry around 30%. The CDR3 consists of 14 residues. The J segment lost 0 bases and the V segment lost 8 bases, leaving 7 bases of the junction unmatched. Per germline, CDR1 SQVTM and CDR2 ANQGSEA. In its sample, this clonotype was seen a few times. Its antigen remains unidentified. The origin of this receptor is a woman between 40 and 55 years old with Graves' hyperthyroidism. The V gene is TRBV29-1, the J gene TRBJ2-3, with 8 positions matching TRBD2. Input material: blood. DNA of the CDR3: TGCAGCTTGAACGGGAGGGCCAGCACAGATACGCAGTATTTT. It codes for CSLNGRASTDTQYF.